A selection of T cell receptor beta chains follows, all from one sample in a study of immune cell composition in non-small cell lung cancer. Profiled with immunoSEQ multiplex PCR; TCRdb holds only in-frame clones, not every one. The sample lists roughly 10,000 clones, 60% to 70% occurring once. The sequenced sample consisted of lung tumor tissue. The receptors derive from a human donor with non-small cell lung cancer. Each CDR3 is given with its conserved first and last residue.

V gene | CDR3 protein
TRBV7-2 | CASSLKWGNQPQHF
TRBV7-9 | CASSLMGNQPQHF
TRBV5-4 | CASSLAPLAGVPSTDTQYF
TRBV28 | CASSSSNTLRDSNTEAFF
TRBV5-1 | CASHSGEITDTQYF
TRBV11-3 | CASSLEGMAPEQYF
TRBV28 | CASSFSVPTTDTQYF
TRBV27 | CASRRGGNTNTGELFF
TRBV5-1 | CASSYTGDYGYTF
TRBV4-2 | CASSLGVNTEAFF
TRBV25-1 | CASSAHAQGPPQHF
TRBV4-1 | CASSHRQESDTQYF
TRBV2 | CASSEARSSSGYTF
TRBV7-8 | CASRPRPNEKLFF
TRBV18 | CASSPQTGRTEAFF
TRBV5-6 | CASSLDVGMNTEAFF
TRBV7-2 | CASSLGGNQYGYTF
TRBV29-1 | CSVDSQGRTEAFF
TRBV21-1 | CASSKAGGQGDGYTF
TRBV5-1 | CASRTGAGRETQYF
TRBV11-3 | CASSLVAGSDTQYF
TRBV28 | CASSVYRGDYGYTF
TRBV7-8 | CASSLEGPGARIVGYTF
TRBV9 | CASSRGTDTQYF
TRBV21-1 | CASSNFRLTAYEQYF
TRBV7-2 | CASSRGRARGENEQFF
TRBV27 | CASSQRTGVTGELFF
TRBV5-1 | CASSLARSRASTDTQYF
TRBV5-6 | CASSLVRGNEQFF
TRBV10-3 | CAISAGTGTYEQYF
TRBV11-3 | CASSLERAIGYTF
TRBV9 | CASSVLSSRGRGETQYF
TRBV15 | CATSRAKGSNEKLFF
TRBV9 | CASSGRETGTDTQYF
TRBV28 | CASSQGTALAKNIQYF
TRBV5-1 | CASSSLTEETQYF
TRBV5-4 | CASRTDLTGPGAYGYTF
TRBV5-5 | CASSPRVADTYEQYF
TRBV10-2 | CASSKGYYEQYF
TRBV5-1 | CASRSQGKFSTEAFF
TRBV7-2 | CASSSTGGDQPQHF
TRBV19 | CASSGDYYSNQPQHF
TRBV7-2 | CASSLAVRSSGNTIYF
TRBV9 | CASSPKGAEEGTEAFF
TRBV7-2 | CASSPSQATNEKLFF
TRBV7-2 | CASSLYRADEQYF
TRBV29-1 | CSVRGPTSGENNEQFF
TRBV9 | CASSGGLGTDTQYF
TRBV4-1 | CASSRGTAPLEKLFF
TRBV5-1 | CASSAPTSGGKDTQYF
TRBV29-1 | CSVTQGGNQPQHF
TRBV7-3 | CASSLAPGLGWNEQFF
TRBV5-1 | CASSNSNSYNSPLHF